This T cell receptor beta chain is drawn from a study of blood T cell repertoires in COVID-19. Study-level background: COVID-19 samples from acute and convalescent phases originated in the United States, Italy and Spain. The cDNA or gDNA used as material had been derived from T cells, B-cell-depleted T cells, or PBMCs.

Original processing methods: The authors estimated nucleated cell counts from reference gene primer amplification. The method was immunoSEQ multiplex PCR; TCRdb's version includes in-frame clones alone and lacks a portion of them. V, J and clone size are taken as reported in that table, and D and trimming were inferred from the DNA itself. The sample lists about 52,000 clones, roughly 82% seen once, with about 22% in the top ten. CDR1 is SGHTA and CDR2 is FQGNSA in the germline V gene. CDR3 length equals 16 residues. V lost 3 bases to trimming and J lost 3 bases; unmatched junction nucleotides: 3. Source material: peripheral blood. This TCR was sampled from a woman at least 80 years old with acute or convalescent COVID-19. The chain has TRBV7-2 and TRBJ2-5; 14 bases match TRBD2. In nucleotides, the CDR3 is TGTGCCAGCAGCTTCTCGGGACTAGCGGGAGAAGAGACCCAGTACTTC. This encodes CASSFSGLAGEETQYF.